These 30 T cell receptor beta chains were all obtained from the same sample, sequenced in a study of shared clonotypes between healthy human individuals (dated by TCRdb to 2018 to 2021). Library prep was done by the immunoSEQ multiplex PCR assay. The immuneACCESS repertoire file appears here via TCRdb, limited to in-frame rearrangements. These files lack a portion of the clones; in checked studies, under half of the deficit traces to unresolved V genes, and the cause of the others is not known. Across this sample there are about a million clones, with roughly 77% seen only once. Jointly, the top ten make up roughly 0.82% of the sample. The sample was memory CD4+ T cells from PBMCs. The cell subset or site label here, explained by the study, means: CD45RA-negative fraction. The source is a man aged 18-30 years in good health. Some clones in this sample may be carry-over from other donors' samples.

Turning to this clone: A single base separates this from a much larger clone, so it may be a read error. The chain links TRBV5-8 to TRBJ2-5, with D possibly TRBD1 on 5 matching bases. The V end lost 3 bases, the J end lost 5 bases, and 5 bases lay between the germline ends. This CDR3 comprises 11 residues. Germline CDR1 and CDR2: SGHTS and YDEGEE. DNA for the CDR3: TGTGCCAGCAGCTCAGGGGAGACCCAGTACTTC. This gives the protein CASSSGETQYF.

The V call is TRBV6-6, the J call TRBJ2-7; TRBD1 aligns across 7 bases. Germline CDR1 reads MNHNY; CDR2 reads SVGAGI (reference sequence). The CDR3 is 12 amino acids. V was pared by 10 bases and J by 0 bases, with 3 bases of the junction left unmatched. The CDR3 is CATGQDSYEQYF. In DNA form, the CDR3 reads TGTGCCACAGGACAGGACTCCTACGAGCAGTACTTC.

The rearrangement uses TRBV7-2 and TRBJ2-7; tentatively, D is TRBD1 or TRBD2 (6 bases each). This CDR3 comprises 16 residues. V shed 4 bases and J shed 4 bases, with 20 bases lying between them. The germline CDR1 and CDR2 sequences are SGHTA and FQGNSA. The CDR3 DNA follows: TGTGCCAGCAGCTCCCCCCGGGGGCAGGGACTTTACGAGCAGTACTTC. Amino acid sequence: CASSSPRGQGLYEQYF.

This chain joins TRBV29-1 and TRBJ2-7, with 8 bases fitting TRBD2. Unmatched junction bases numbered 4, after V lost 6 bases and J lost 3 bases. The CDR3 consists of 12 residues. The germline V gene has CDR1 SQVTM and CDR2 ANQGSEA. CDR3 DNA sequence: TGCAGCGTCCGGACTAGCCGCTACGAGCAGTACTTC. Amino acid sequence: CSVRTSRYEQYF.

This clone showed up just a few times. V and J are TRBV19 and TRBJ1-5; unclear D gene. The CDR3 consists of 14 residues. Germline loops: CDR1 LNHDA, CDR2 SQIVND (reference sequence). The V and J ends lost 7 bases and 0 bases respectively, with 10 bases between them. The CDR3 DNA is TGTGCCAGTACGCGGGCTTTTAGCAATCAGCCCCAGCATTTT. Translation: CASTRAFSNQPQHF.

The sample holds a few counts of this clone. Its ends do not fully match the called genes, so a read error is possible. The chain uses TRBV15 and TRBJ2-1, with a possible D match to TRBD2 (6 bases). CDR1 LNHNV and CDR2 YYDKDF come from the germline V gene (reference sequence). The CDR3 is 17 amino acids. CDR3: CATSRDIGTLTDNERFF. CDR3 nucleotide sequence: TGTGCCACCAGCAGAGATATTGGGACTCTGACGGACAATGAGCGGTTCTTC.

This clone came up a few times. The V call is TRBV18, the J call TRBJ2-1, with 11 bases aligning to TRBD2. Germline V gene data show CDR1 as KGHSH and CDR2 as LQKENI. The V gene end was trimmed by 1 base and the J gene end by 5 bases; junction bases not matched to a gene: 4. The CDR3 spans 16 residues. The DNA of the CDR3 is TGTGCCAGCTCACCACTCCTAGCGGGAGGTAACAATGAGCAGTTCTTC. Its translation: CASSPLLAGGNNEQFF.

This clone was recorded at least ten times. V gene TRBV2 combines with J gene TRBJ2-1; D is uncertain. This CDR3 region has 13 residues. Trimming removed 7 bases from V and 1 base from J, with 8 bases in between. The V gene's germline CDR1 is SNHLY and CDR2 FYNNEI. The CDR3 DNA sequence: TGTGCCAGCACGACCGAGTCCTACAATGAGCAGTTCTTC. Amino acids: CASTTESYNEQFF. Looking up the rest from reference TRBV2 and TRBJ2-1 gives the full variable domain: EPEVTQTPSHQVTQMGQEVILRCVPISNHLYFYWYRQILGQKVEFLVSFYNNEISEKSEIFDDQFSVERPDGSNFTLKIRSTKLEDSAMYFCASTTESYNEQFFGPGTRLTVL.

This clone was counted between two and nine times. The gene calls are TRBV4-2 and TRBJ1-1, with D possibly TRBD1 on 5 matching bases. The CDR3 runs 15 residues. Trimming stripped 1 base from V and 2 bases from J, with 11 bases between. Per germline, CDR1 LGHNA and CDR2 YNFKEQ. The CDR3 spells CASSQVRDGNTEAFF. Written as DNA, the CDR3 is TGTGCCAGCAGCCAAGTTAGGGACGGAAACACTGAAGCTTTCTTT.

The CDR3 region has the DNA TGCAGCGTTGAGGGCAGGGTGAGCACAGATACGCAGTATTTT. As protein: CSVEGRVSTDTQYF. The chain uses TRBV29-1 and TRBJ2-3, with TRBD1 as a possible D gene (5 bases). Germline V gives CDR1 SQVTM, CDR2 ANQGSEA. The CDR3 length is 14 residues. Trimming left V 3 bases short and J 0 bases short, with 10 bases between.

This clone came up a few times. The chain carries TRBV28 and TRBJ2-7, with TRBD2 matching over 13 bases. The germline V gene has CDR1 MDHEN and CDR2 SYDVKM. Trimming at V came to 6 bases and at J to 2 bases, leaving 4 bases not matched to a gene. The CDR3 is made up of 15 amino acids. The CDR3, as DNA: TGTGCCAGCAGACGACTAGCGGGAGGTGCCTACGAGCAGTACTTC. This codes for CASRRLAGGAYEQYF.

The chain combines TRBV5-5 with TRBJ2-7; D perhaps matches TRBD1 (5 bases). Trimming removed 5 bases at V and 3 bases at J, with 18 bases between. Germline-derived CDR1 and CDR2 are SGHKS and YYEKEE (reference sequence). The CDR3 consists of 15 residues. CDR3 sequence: CASSPVPTGHYEQYF. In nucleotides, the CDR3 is TGTGCCAGCAGTCCAGTGCCGACCGGACACTACGAGCAGTACTTC.

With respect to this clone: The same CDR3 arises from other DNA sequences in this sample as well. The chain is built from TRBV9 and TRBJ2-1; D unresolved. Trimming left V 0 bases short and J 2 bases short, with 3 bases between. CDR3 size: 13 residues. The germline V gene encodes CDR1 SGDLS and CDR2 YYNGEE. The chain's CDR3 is CASSVAPYNEQFF. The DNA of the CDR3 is TGTGCCAGCAGCGTAGCTCCCTACAATGAGCAGTTCTTC.

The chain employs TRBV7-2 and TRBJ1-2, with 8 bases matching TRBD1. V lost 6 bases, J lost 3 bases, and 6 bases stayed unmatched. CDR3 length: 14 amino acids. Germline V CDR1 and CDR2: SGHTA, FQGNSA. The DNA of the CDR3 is TGTGCCAGCAGTTCACAGGGACAGGACTATGGCTACACCTTC. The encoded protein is CASSSQGQDYGYTF.

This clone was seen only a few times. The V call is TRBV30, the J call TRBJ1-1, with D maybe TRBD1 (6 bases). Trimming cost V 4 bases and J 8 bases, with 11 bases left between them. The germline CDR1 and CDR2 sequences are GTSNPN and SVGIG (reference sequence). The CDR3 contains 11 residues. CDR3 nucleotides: TGTGCCTGGAACGACAGGCTCGAAGCTTTCTTT. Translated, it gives CAWNDRLEAFF.

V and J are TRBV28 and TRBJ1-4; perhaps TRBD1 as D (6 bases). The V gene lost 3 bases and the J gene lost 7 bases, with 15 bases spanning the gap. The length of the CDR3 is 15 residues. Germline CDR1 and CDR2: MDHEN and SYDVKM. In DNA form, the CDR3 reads TGTGCCAGCAGTTTGGGGGCAGGCTGGGGTGAAAAACTGTTTTTT. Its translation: CASSLGAGWGEKLFF.

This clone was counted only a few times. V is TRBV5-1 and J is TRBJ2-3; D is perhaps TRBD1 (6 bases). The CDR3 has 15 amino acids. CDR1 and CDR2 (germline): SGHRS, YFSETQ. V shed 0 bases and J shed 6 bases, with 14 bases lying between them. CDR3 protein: CASSLARGGSDTQYF. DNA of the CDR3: TGCGCCAGCAGCTTGGCTAGAGGGGGTTCCGATACGCAGTATTTT.

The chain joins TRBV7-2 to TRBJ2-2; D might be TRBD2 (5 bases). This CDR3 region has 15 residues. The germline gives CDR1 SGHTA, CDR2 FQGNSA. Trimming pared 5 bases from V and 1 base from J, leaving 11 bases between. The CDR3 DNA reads TGTGCCAGCAGCCTGAGCGGTAGGAACACCGGGGAGCTGTTTTTT. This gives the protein CASSLSGRNTGELFF.

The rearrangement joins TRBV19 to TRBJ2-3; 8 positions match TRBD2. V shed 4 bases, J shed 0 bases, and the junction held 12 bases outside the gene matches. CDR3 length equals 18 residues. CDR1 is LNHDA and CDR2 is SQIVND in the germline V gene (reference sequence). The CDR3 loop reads CASSTLAGGHASTDTQYF. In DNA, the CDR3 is TGTGCCAGTAGTACTCTAGCGGGCGGCCATGCTAGCACAGATACGCAGTATTTT.

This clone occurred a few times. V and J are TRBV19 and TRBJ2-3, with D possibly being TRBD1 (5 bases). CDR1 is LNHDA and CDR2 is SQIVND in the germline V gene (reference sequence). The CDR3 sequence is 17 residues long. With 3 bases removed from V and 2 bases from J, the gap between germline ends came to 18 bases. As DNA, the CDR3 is TGTGCCAGTAGTATGGTAGGGGCAGCCCGATTCACAGATACGCAGTATTTT. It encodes CASSMVGAARFTDTQYF. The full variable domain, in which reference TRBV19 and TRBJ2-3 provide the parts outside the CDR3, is DGGITQSPKYLFRKEGQNVTLSCEQNLNHDAMYWYRQDPGQGLRLIYYSQIVNDFQKGDIAEGYSVSREKKESFPLTVTSAQKNPTAFYLCASSMVGAARFTDTQYFGPGTRLTVL.

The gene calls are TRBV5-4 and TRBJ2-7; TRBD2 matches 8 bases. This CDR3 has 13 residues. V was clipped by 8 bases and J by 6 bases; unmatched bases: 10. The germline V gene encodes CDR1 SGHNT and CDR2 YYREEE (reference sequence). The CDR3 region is CASRSGTGGEQYF. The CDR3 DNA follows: TGTGCCAGTCGTAGCGGGACGGGAGGCGAGCAGTACTTC. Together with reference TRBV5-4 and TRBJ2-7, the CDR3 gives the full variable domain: ETGVTQSPTHLIKTRGQQVTLRCSSQSGHNTVSWYQQALGQGPQFIFQYYREEENGRGNFPPRFSGLQFPNYSSELNVNALELDDSALYLCASRSGTGGEQYFGPGTRLTVT.

As DNA, the CDR3 is TGTGCCAGCAGCCGACTAGCGGGAGAAACCTACGAGCAGTACTTC. Residues: CASSRLAGETYEQYF. The gene calls are TRBV5-5 and TRBJ2-7; TRBD2 matches 12 bases. With 4 bases clipped from V and 2 bases from J, the junction kept 4 bases outside the gene matches. Germline loops: CDR1 SGHKS, CDR2 YYEKEE (reference sequence). The CDR3 has 15 amino acids.

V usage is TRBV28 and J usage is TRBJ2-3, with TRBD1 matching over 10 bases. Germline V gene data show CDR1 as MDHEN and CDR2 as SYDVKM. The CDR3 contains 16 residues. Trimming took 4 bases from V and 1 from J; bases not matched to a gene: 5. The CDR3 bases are TGTGCCAGCAGTTCGACCGGGACAGGGGGCACAGATACGCAGTATTTT. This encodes CASSSTGTGGTDTQYF.

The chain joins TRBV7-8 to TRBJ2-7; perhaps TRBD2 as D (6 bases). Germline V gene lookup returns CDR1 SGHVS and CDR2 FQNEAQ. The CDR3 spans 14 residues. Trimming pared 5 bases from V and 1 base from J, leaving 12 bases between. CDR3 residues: CASSPGRLSYEQYF. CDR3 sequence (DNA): TGTGCCAGCAGCCCAGGGAGGTTATCCTACGAGCAGTACTTC.

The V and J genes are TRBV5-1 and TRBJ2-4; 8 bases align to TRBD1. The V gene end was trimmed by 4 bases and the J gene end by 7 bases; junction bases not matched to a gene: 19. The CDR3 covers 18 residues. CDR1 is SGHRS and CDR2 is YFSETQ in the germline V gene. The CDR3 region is CASSPTLTTGASTNIQYF. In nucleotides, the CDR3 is TGCGCCAGCAGCCCCACCCTGACGACAGGGGCGAGCACCAACATTCAGTACTTC.

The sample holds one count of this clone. Here the CDR3 DNA reads TGTGCCAGCTCACCACTTCGACTAGCGGGAGAAGAGACCCAGTACTTC. This sequence encodes CASSPLRLAGEETQYF. The chain employs TRBV18 and TRBJ2-5; TRBD2 matches at 12 bases. This CDR3 spans 16 amino acids. J gave up 3 bases and V 1 base, and 3 bases lay outside the gene matches. Germline-derived CDR1 and CDR2 are KGHSH and LQKENI. The whole variable domain, filled in from reference TRBV18 and TRBJ2-5, reads NAGVMQNPRHLVRRRGQEARLRCSPMKGHSHVYWYRQLPEEGLKFMVYLQKENIIDESGMPKERFSAEFPKEGPSILRIQQVVRGDSAAYFCASSPLRLAGEETQYFGPGTRLLVL.

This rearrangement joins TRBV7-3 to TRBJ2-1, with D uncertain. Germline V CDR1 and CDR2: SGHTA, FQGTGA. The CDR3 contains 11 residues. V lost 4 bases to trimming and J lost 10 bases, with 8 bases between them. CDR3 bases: TGTGCCAGCAGCTCCGGTGAAGAGCAGTTCTTC. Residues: CASSSGEEQFF.

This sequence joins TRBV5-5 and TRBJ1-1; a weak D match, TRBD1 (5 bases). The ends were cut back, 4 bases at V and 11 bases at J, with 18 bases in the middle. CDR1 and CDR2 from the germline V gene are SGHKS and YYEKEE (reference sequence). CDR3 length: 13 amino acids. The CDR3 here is CASSAGTSRGAFF. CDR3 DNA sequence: TGTGCCAGCAGCGCGGGGACGAGCCGGGGTGCTTTCTTT. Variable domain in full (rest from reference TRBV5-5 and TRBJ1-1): DAGVTQSPTHLIKTRGQQVTLRCSPISGHKSVSWYQQVLGQGPQFIFQYYEKEERGRGNFPDRFSARQFPNYSSELNVNALLLGDSALYLCASSAGTSRGAFFGQGTRLTVV.

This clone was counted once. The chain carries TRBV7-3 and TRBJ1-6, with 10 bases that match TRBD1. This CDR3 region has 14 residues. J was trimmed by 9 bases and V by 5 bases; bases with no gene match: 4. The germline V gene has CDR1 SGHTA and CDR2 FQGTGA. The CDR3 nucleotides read TGTGCCAGCAGCAGAGACAGGGGGCTTTCACCCCTCCACTTT. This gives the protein CASSRDRGLSPLHF. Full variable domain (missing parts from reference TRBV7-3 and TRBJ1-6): GAGVSQTPSNKVTEKGKYVELRCDPISGHTALYWYRQSLGQGPEFLIYFQGTGAADDSGLPNDRFFAVRPEGSVSTLKIQRTERGDSAVYLCASSRDRGLSPLHFGNGTRLTVT.

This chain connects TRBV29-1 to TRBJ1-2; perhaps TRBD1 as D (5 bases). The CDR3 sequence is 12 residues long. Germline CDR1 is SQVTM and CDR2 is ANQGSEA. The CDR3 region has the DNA TGCGGCGCTGGAGAGCAGGGTCATGGCTACACCTTC. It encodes CGAGEQGHGYTF.